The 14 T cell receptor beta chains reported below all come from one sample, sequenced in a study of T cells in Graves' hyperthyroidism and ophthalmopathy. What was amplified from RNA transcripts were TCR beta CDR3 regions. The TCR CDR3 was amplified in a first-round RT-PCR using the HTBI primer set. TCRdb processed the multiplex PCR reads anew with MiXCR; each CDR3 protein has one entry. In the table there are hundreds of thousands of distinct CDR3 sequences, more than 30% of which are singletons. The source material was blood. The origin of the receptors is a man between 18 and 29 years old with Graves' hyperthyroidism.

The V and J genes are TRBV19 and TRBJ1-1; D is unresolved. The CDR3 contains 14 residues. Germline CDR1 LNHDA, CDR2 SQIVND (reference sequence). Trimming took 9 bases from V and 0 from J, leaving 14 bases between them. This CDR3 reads CASSQHSLNTEAFF. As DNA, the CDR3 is TGTGCCAGCAGCCAGCACAGTTTGAACACTGAAGCTTTCTTT.

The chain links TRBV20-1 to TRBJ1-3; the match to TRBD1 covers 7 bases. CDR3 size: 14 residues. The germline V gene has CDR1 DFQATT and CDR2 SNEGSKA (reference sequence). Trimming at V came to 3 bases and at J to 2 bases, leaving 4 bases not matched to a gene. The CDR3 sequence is CSASYRGAGNTIYF. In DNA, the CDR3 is TGCAGTGCTAGCTACAGGGGTGCTGGAAACACCATATATTTT.

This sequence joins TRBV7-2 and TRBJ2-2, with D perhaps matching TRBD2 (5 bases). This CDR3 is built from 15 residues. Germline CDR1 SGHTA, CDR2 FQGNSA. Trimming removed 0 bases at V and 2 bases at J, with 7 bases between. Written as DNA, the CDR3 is TGTGCCAGCAGCTTAGCAGAGGGCAACACCGGGGAGCTGTTTTTT. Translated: CASSLAEGNTGELFF. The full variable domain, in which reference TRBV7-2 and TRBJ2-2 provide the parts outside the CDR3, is GAGVSQSPSNKVTEKGKDVELRCDPISGHTALYWYRQSLGQGLEFLIYFQGNSAPDKSGLPSDRFSAERTGGSVSTLTIQRTQQEDSAVYLCASSLAEGNTGELFFGEGSRLTVL.

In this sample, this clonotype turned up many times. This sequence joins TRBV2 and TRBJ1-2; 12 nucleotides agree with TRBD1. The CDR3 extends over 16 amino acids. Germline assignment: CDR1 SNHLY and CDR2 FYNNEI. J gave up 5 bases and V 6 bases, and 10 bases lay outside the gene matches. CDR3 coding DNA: TGTGCCAGCAGGACGGGACAGGGGGCTAGAGGATATGGCTACACCTTC. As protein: CASRTGQGARGYGYTF.

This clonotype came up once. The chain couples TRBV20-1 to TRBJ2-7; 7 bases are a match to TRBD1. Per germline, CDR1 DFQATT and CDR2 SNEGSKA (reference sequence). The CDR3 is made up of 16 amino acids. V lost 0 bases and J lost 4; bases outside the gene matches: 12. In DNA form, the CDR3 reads TGCAGTGCTAGAGATCTGGAACAGGGGAACTTTTACGAGCAGTACTTC. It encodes CSARDLEQGNFYEQYF.

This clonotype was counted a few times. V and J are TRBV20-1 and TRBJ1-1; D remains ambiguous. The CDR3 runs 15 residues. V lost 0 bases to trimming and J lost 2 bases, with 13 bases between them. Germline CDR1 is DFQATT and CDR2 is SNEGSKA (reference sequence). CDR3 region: CSARELRATNTEAFF. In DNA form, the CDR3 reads TGCAGTGCTAGAGAGTTACGGGCTACCAACACTGAAGCTTTCTTT.

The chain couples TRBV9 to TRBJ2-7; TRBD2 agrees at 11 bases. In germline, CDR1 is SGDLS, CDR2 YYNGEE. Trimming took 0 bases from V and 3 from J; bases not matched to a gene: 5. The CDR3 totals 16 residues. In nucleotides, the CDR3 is TGTGCCAGCAGCGTAGGGGCACTAGCGGGGGACTACGAGCAGTACTTC. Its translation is CASSVGALAGDYEQYF. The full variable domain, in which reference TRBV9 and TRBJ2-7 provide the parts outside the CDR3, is DSGVTQTPKHLITATGQRVTLRCSPRSGDLSVYWYQQSLDQGLQFLIQYYNGEERAKGNILERFSAQQFPDLHSELNLSSLELGDSALYFCASSVGALAGDYEQYFGPGTRLTVT.

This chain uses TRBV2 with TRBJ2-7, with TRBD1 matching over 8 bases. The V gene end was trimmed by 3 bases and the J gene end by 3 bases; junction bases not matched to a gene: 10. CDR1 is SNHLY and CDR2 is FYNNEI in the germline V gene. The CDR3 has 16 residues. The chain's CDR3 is CASSDDVDRVFYEQYF. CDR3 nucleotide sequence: TGTGCCAGCAGTGATGATGTGGACAGGGTCTTCTACGAGCAGTACTTC.

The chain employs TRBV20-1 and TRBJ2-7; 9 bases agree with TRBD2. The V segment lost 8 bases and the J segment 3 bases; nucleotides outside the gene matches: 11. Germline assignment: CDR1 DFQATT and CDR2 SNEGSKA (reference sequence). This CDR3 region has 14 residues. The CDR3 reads CSQPGREGSYEQYF. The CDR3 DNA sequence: TGCAGTCAGCCCGGGCGGGAGGGAAGCTACGAGCAGTACTTC.

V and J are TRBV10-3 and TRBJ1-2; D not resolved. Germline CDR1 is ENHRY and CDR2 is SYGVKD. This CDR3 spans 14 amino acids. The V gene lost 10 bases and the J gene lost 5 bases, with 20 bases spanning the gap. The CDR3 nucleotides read TGTGCCAGCAGACCGGGAGTTTCGGGATATGGCTACACCTTC. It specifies CASRPGVSGYGYTF.

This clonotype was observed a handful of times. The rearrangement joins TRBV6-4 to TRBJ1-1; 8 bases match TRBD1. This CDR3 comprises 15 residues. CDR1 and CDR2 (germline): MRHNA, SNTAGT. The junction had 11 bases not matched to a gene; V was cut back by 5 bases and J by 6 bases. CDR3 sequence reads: CASSPTRTGKAEAFF. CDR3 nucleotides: TGTGCCAGCAGTCCCACCCGGACAGGGAAGGCTGAAGCTTTCTTT.

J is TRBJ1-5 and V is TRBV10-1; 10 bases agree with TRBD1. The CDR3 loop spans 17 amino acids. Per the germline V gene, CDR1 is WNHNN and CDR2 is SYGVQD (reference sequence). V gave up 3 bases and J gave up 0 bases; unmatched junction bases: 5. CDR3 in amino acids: CASSDAGTGDSNQPQHF. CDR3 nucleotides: TGCGCCAGCAGTGATGCCGGGACAGGGGATAGCAATCAGCCCCAGCATTTT.

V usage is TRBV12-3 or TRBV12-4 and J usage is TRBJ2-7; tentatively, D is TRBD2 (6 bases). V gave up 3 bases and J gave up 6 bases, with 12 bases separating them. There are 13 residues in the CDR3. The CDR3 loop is CASSFSGVSEQYF. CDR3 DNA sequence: TGTGCCAGCAGTTTCTCGGGGGTTTCCGAGCAGTACTTC.

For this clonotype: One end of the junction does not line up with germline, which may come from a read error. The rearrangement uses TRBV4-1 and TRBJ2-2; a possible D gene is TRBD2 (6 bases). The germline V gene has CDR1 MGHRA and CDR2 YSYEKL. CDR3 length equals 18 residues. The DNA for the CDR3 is TGTGCCAGCAGCCAAGCCCTCTGGACGGAGGGAGACACCGGGGAGCTGTTTTTT. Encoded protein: CASSQALWTEGDTGELFF.